Following are 7 T cell receptor beta chains from one sample sequenced in a study of vaccination and CD4 T cells after COVID-19. Time point defined: late sampling 161 to 241 days after vaccination in a few convalescent patients. As for treatment: approximately 11-day PBMC culture with coronavirus spike peptide pools or control peptides (ViraFEST assay). Once obtained from cultured CD4+ T cells, the DNA was sequenced using the Oncomine TCR Beta short-read assay. Using its own MiXCR run on the PCR reads, TCRdb lists one record per CDR3 protein. The repertoire holds approximately 21,000 distinct CDR3 sequences, with roughly two fifths as singletons. What these receptors recognize is not known. The specimen comprised CD4+ T cells from blood, cultured in vitro, sampled about 7 months after SARS-CoV-2 vaccination. The receptors originated from a human donor who had recovered from COVID-19.

The chain recombines TRBV10-3 with TRBJ2-7, with D tentatively TRBD2 (6 bases). This CDR3 has 18 amino acids. The germline CDR1 and CDR2 sequences are ENHRY and SYGVKD. Between the trimmed V and J ends, which lost 0 bases and 4 bases, there was a span of 22 bases. The CDR3 loop reads CAISESMVGRGRLYEQYF. The CDR3 region has the DNA TGTGCCATCAGTGAGTCAATGGTAGGGCGGGGACGCCTATACGAGCAGTACTTC.

This clonotype has only a few counts. V and J are TRBV7-8 and TRBJ2-1; no firm D call. The CDR3 extends over 13 amino acids. Germline CDR1 and CDR2: SGHVS and FQNEAQ. Trimming shortened V by 5 bases and J by 8 bases, and 13 bases separated the two germline ends. The CDR3 nucleotides are TGTGCCAGCAGCCCGGCACAACGGGATGAGCAGTTCTTC. It translates to CASSPAQRDEQFF.

Notes on this clonotype: A read error may be the cause here, since a much bigger clone is one base away. The rearrangement joins TRBV15 to TRBJ2-5, with D perhaps matching TRBD1 or TRBD2 (5 bases each). This CDR3 region has 13 residues. Germline V lookup: CDR1 LNHNV, CDR2 YYDKDF (reference sequence). CDR3 loop: CATSRGGGEIQYF. The CDR3 coding sequence is TGTGCCACCAGCAGAGGTGGGGGAGAGATCCAGTACTTC.

The sample holds a few counts of this clonotype. This chain links TRBV20-1 with TRBJ2-5; 8 nucleotides agree with TRBD2. This CDR3 comprises 13 residues. Trimming at V came to 4 bases and at J to 6 bases, leaving 7 bases not matched to a gene. Germline CDR1 reads DFQATT; CDR2 reads SNEGSKA (reference sequence). CDR3 amino acids: CSATFSGTKTQYF. The CDR3 nucleotides are TGCAGTGCTACCTTTAGCGGGACGAAGACCCAGTACTTC.

The genes are TRBV19 and TRBJ1-1, with 7 bases identical to TRBD1. The trim removed 5 bases at V and 7 bases at J, leaving 7 bases unmatched. Per the germline V gene, CDR1 is LNHDA and CDR2 is SQIVND (reference sequence). This CDR3 is 13 amino acids long. DNA for the CDR3: TGTGCCAGTAGTTCCCAGGGGGATGGTGAAGCTTTCTTT. It yields the protein CASSSQGDGEAFF.

This clonotype was counted between two and nine times. The chain is built from TRBV6-1 and TRBJ2-1; D gene ambiguous. Per the germline V gene, CDR1 is MNHNS and CDR2 is SASEGT. Trimming shortened V by 4 bases and J by 1 base, and 14 bases separated the two germline ends. The CDR3 runs to 16 residues. Here the CDR3 DNA reads TGTGCCAGCAGTGGGCCTCGGACGAATTCCTACAATGAGCAGTTCTTC. Translation: CASSGPRTNSYNEQFF.

This clonotype showed up just a few times. The rearrangement joins TRBV18 to TRBJ2-5; maybe TRBD2 (5 bases). Trimming removed 2 bases from V and 3 bases from J, with 7 bases in between. The CDR3 runs 13 residues. CDR1 is KGHSH, CDR2 LQKENI, per germline. CDR3 sequence reads: CASSPRREETQYF. DNA for the CDR3: TGTGCCAGCTCACCAAGGCGGGAAGAGACCCAGTACTTC.